This T cell receptor beta chain derives from a study of blood T cell repertoires in COVID-19. The CDR3 loop spans 13 amino acids. The V and J ends lost 6 bases and 9 bases respectively, with 17 bases between them. The participants were between roughly 18 and 89 years old and came from under 25 US areas. How the authors handled the data: Using reference gene primer amplification, nucleated cell counts were estimated. The table came from immunoSEQ multiplex PCR; TCRdb's copy has only in-frame clones and leaves some out. That table is the source of V, J and clone size, and D and trimming were worked out from the DNA. This sample yields 350,000 to 450,000 clones, of which just under 90% are seen a single time; about 1.8% belongs to the top ten.

This chain joins TRBV12-3 or TRBV12-4 and TRBJ1-2; D gene ambiguous. The sequence was obtained from a woman in her twenties or thirties who had recovered from COVID-19. The sequencing input was PBMCs or T cells enriched from blood (not recorded which). The CDR3 loop is CASSPGSGGSYTF. The DNA for the CDR3 is TGTGCCAGCAGCCCAGGCTCTGGAGGGAGCTACACCTTC.